The 25 T cell receptor beta chains in this list originate from one sample, sequenced in a study of response to subunit inactivated influenza vaccine. MiXCR was run by TCRdb on the RT-PCR reads, yielding one entry per CDR3 protein. The sample shows 250,000 to 350,000 distinct CDR3 sequences, 22% of them seen only once. The sequencing used PBMCs from blood, collected less than 22 months after vaccination. The origin of the receptors is a man between 50 and 69 years old who received an inactivated influenza vaccine.

This clonotype was seen only a few times. This chain connects TRBV12-3 or TRBV12-4 to TRBJ2-7; D tentatively reads TRBD1 or TRBD2 (5 bases each). V lost 3 bases, J lost 2 bases, and 17 bases lay in between. The CDR3 totals 16 residues. The CDR3 sequence: CASSLSAGTRPYEQYF. CDR3 DNA: TGTGCCAGCAGTTTGTCCGCCGGGACGCGACCCTACGAGCAGTACTTC.

This clonotype was seen a handful of times. The V and J genes are TRBV2 and TRBJ1-1; TRBD1 matches at 9 bases. The CDR3 spans 13 residues. The V and J ends lost 11 bases and 2 bases, in that order; junction bases with no gene match: 6. Germline V lookup: CDR1 SNHLY, CDR2 FYNNEI. The chain's CDR3 is CAGQQGANTEAFF. The DNA of the CDR3 is TGTGCCGGCCAACAGGGGGCAAACACTGAAGCTTTCTTT.

This clonotype was observed at least ten times. This chain links TRBV6-4 with TRBJ1-5; D call uncertain. This CDR3 is 15 amino acids long. Germline V lookup: CDR1 MRHNA, CDR2 SNTAGT. Trimming removed 3 bases from V and 7 bases from J, with 16 bases in between. The CDR3 reads CASSDLREGAQPQHF. Here the CDR3 DNA reads TGTGCCAGCAGTGATCTAAGGGAAGGAGCCCAGCCCCAGCATTTT.

Only a few counts were recorded for this clonotype. The genes are TRBV29-1 and TRBJ2-7; TRBD1 agrees at 9 bases. V trimming: 0 bases; J trimming: 5 bases; junction bases outside the gene matches: 14. Germline V gene lookup returns CDR1 SQVTM and CDR2 ANQGSEA. This CDR3 has 17 residues. CDR3 DNA: TGCAGCGTTGAAGAACGTAACAGGGGGCGATTGGGAAACGAGCAGTACTTC. This codes for CSVEERNRGRLGNEQYF.

The V call is TRBV19, the J call TRBJ2-3, with 9 bases identical to TRBD2. The junction had 11 bases not matched to a gene; V was cut back by 10 bases and J by 6 bases. This CDR3 is 14 amino acids long. The germline V gene encodes CDR1 LNHDA and CDR2 SQIVND (reference sequence). CDR3 in amino acids: CATAEGGGADTQYF. In DNA, the CDR3 is TGTGCCACCGCCGAAGGCGGGGGGGCCGATACGCAGTATTTT.

This clonotype showed up just a few times. The chain joins TRBV20-1 to TRBJ1-1; a possible D gene is TRBD1 (5 bases). Germline CDR1 reads DFQATT; CDR2 reads SNEGSKA (reference sequence). V was pared by 0 bases and J by 1 base, with 12 bases between. This CDR3 comprises 15 residues. The CDR3 sequence is CSARDWGVQNTEAFF. As DNA, the CDR3 is TGCAGTGCTAGAGATTGGGGGGTTCAGAACACTGAAGCTTTCTTT.

This clonotype appeared a few times. The rearrangement uses TRBV21-1 and TRBJ2-3. TRBV21-1 is shown as a pseudogene. The CDR3 loop spans 12 amino acids. The DNA for the CDR3 is TGTGCCAGCAGCAAAGCCGCGGATACGCAGTATTTT. Translated, it gives CASSKAADTQYF.

The chain couples TRBV5-1 to TRBJ1-2, with 7 bases that match TRBD1. Germline lookup yields CDR1 SGHRS and CDR2 YFSETQ. There are 16 residues in the CDR3. Trimming at V came to 3 bases and at J to 4 bases, leaving 12 bases not matched to a gene. The CDR3 sequence: CASSSMDRRKSYGYTF. The CDR3 DNA sequence: TGCGCCAGCAGCTCGATGGACAGGCGAAAGTCCTATGGCTACACCTTC.

The chain couples TRBV6-5 to TRBJ2-3, with D maybe TRBD1 (6 bases). The CDR3 length is 15 residues. Trimming removed 4 bases from V and 1 base from J, with 12 bases in between. The germline CDR1 and CDR2 sequences are MNHEY and SVGAGI. CDR3 nucleotides: TGTGCCAGCAGTTCCTTGGGGGCCCGCACAGATACGCAGTATTTT. This gives the protein CASSSLGARTDTQYF.

This sequence joins TRBV5-1 and TRBJ2-7, with 10 bases matching TRBD1. The CDR3 totals 15 residues. The ends lost 0 bases at V and 5 bases at J; junction bases unmatched: 5. Germline CDR1 and CDR2: SGHRS and YFSETQ. The CDR3 nucleotides are TGCGCCAGCAGCTTGGGGACAGGGGGTTTCGACGAGCAGTACTTC. Translated: CASSLGTGGFDEQYF. Combining the CDR3 with reference TRBV5-1 and TRBJ2-7 gives the whole variable domain KAGVTQTPRYLIKTRGQQVTLSCSPISGHRSVSWYQQTPGQGLQFLFEYFSETQRNKGNFPGRFSGRQFSNSRSEMNVSTLELGDSALYLCASSLGTGGFDEQYFGPGTRLTVT.

In its sample, this clonotype was seen many times. This sequence joins TRBV15 and TRBJ1-2; 7 bases agree with TRBD1. Germline CDR1 reads LNHNV; CDR2 reads YYDKDF (reference sequence). Trimming took 5 bases from V and 4 from J; bases not matched to a gene: 10. The CDR3 runs 15 residues. CDR3 bases: TGTGCCACCAGCGGCCTCCGGGACAGAATCTATGGCTACACCTTC. Translated: CATSGLRDRIYGYTF.

The chain couples TRBV4-2 to TRBJ2-2; no firm D call. This CDR3 contains 13 residues. Trimming took 2 bases from V and 6 from J, leaving 7 bases between them. Per germline, CDR1 LGHNA and CDR2 YNFKEQ. CDR3 bases: TGTGCCAGCAGCCAAACTAAGTCCGGGGAGCTGTTTTTT. It translates to CASSQTKSGELFF.

This clonotype has more than one count but fewer than ten. This chain links TRBV30 with TRBJ1-2; TRBD1 matches at 12 bases. This CDR3 spans 15 amino acids. V lost 1 base, J lost 5 bases, and 5 bases stayed unmatched. The germline gives CDR1 GTSNPN, CDR2 SVGIG (reference sequence). CDR3 region: CAWSDGTGGVYGYTF. The CDR3 DNA follows: TGTGCCTGGAGTGACGGGACAGGGGGCGTTTATGGCTACACCTTC.

This clonotype was seen a handful of times. This chain connects TRBV4-1 to TRBJ2-3; no definite D call. V lost 0 bases, J lost 6 bases, and 10 bases lay in between. This CDR3 comprises 14 residues. Germline CDR1 and CDR2: MGHRA and YSYEKL. CDR3 loop: CASSQDGGSDTQYF. As DNA, the CDR3 is TGCGCCAGCAGCCAAGATGGTGGTAGTGATACGCAGTATTTT.

The rearrangement joins TRBV6-5 to TRBJ1-4; D is unclear. The CDR3 sequence is 16 residues long. Trimming left V 2 bases short and J 3 bases short, with 13 bases between. The germline CDR1 and CDR2 sequences are MNHEY and SVGAGI. CDR3 protein: CASSYGMTGANEKLFF. The DNA of the CDR3 is TGTGCCAGCAGTTACGGCATGACCGGGGCTAATGAAAAACTGTTTTTT.

This clonotype has at least ten counts. The chain carries TRBV13 and TRBJ1-1; possible D gene TRBD1, 6 bases. The ends were cut back, 4 bases at V and 0 bases at J, with 12 bases in the middle. Germline V gene sequence: CDR1 PRHDT, CDR2 FYEKMQ (reference sequence). This CDR3 is 15 amino acids long. This chain's CDR3 is CASSYQGRMNTEAFF. CDR3 sequence (DNA): TGTGCCAGCAGCTATCAGGGGCGCATGAACACTGAAGCTTTCTTT.

The chain has TRBV28 and TRBJ2-3; 12 bases map to TRBD2. The CDR3 is made up of 16 amino acids. Germline V gene lookup returns CDR1 MDHEN and CDR2 SYDVKM. The J segment lost 2 bases and the V segment lost 5 bases, leaving 5 bases of the junction unmatched. The CDR3 region has the DNA TGTGCCAGCAGTCGACTAGCGGGAGCCAACACAGATACGCAGTATTTT. Amino acid sequence: CASSRLAGANTDTQYF.

This clonotype was observed a handful of times. The chain couples TRBV3-1 to TRBJ2-5; D possibly corresponds to TRBD1 (6 bases). V lost 4 bases, J lost 2 bases, and 11 bases lay in between. The CDR3 consists of 14 residues. CDR1 LGHDT and CDR2 YNNKEL come from the germline V gene (reference sequence). CDR3 protein: CASSPPDRQETQYF. The CDR3 DNA reads TGTGCCAGCAGCCCTCCGGACAGACAAGAGACCCAGTACTTC.

This clonotype was counted between two and nine times. The chain recombines TRBV11-2 with TRBJ2-1; perhaps TRBD1 as D (5 bases). Germline CDR1 SGHAT, CDR2 FQNNGV. This CDR3 contains 13 residues. Deletions cut 1 base from V and 10 bases from J, with 11 bases between. CDR3 nucleotide sequence: TGTGCCAGCAGCTTAGGTAGGGGTTTCGAGCAGTTCTTC. It codes for CASSLGRGFEQFF.

The gene calls are TRBV7-6 and TRBJ2-3; 8 bases are a match to TRBD2. Trimming took 1 base from V and 1 from J; bases not matched to a gene: 10. Germline lookup yields CDR1 SGHVS and CDR2 FNYEAQ. CDR3 size: 18 residues. The CDR3 sequence: CASSLGLLGGGRTDTQYF. CDR3 nucleotides: TGTGCCAGCAGCTTAGGTTTACTCGGGGGGGGACGCACAGATACGCAGTATTTT.

This chain connects TRBV20-1 to TRBJ2-7, with TRBD2 matching over 9 bases. The germline CDR1 and CDR2 sequences are DFQATT and SNEGSKA (reference sequence). CDR3 length equals 16 residues. V was clipped by 8 bases and J by 0 bases; unmatched bases: 14. The CDR3 here is CSPPGCGRDSSYEQYF. The CDR3 nucleotides are TGCAGTCCCCCCGGGTGCGGGAGGGACAGCTCCTACGAGCAGTACTTC.

In this sample, this clonotype turned up a few times. A junction boundary mismatches the germline segment, possibly from a read error. This rearrangement joins TRBV7-2 to TRBJ1-1; 7 nucleotides match TRBD1. Germline V gene lookup returns CDR1 SGHTA and CDR2 FQGNSA. This CDR3 region has 16 residues. The CDR3 DNA is TGTGCCAGCAGCTTACGGTCGACAGGGCGGAACGCTGAAGCTTTCTTT. Translated: CASSLRSTGRNAEAFF. Supplemented by reference TRBV7-2 and TRBJ1-1, the full variable domain reads GAGVSQSPSNKVTEKGKDVELRCDPISGHTALYWYRQSLGQGLEFLIYFQGNSAPDKSGLPSDRFSAERTGGSVSTLTIQRTQQEDSAVYLCASSLRSTGRNAEAFFGQGTRLTVV.

This clonotype has only a few counts. The chain joins TRBV20-1 to TRBJ2-1, with a weak D call TRBD2 (6 bases). The CDR3 spans 16 residues. Germline-derived CDR1 and CDR2 are DFQATT and SNEGSKA (reference sequence). Trimming cost V 1 base and J 0 bases, with 13 bases left between them. The CDR3 nucleotides are TGCAGTGCTAGAGTACCGGGACTCGGCTCCTACAATGAGCAGTTCTTC. Translation gives CSARVPGLGSYNEQFF.

This clonotype appeared a few times. V usage is TRBV5-8 and J usage is TRBJ2-1, with D hard to call. Germline V CDR1 and CDR2: SGHTS, YDEGEE. Trimming took 0 bases from V and 10 from J, leaving 11 bases between them. This CDR3 spans 13 amino acids. In nucleotides, the CDR3 is TGTGCCAGCAGCTTGGCCAGACGTATCGAGCAGTTCTTC. It yields the protein CASSLARRIEQFF.

This clonotype was seen a handful of times. This chain links TRBV3-1 with TRBJ2-1, with 10 bases fitting TRBD1. Germline V CDR1 and CDR2: LGHDT, YNNKEL (reference sequence). The CDR3 has 16 amino acids. Trimming cost V 1 base and J 9 bases; bases outside gene matches: 9. CDR3 region: CASSQVVGQGQIEQFF. The CDR3 region has the DNA TGTGCCAGCAGCCAAGTTGTGGGACAGGGGCAGATTGAGCAGTTCTTC.